The clone carrying this T cell receptor beta chain was picked up one time. This entry belongs to a study of blood T cell repertoires in COVID-19. Only in-frame clones appear in the TCRdb table, and some are missing; sequencing was by immunoSEQ multiplex PCR. The table includes about 160,000 clones, roughly 90% detected once. CDR1 and CDR2 (germline): SGHKS, YYEKEE (reference sequence). V lost 1 base, J lost 3 bases, and 10 bases lay in between. The CDR3 extends over 14 amino acids. The chain joins TRBV5-5 to TRBJ1-2; tentatively, D is TRBD1 (6 bases). The sequence was obtained from a man aged 60 to 75 with acute or convalescent COVID-19. The sequencing input was peripheral blood. The CDR3 loop is CASSLLRGDYGYTF. CDR3 bases: TGTGCCAGCAGCTTGCTCAGGGGAGACTATGGCTACACCTTC.